The 17 T cell receptor beta chains presented below share a single source sample, sequenced in a study of blood T cell repertoires in COVID-19 (dated by TCRdb to about 2020). The library was generated by the immunoSEQ multiplex PCR assay. TCRdb limited this immuneACCESS table to in-frame rearrangements with V and J called. A share of clones is missing; checked studies link under half to unresolved V genes, and the rest is unexplained. The sample records roughly 430,000 clones, about 88% of which are singletons. The top ten clones comprise approximately 1.5% of the sample. Sequences were obtained from PBMCs or T cells enriched from blood (not recorded which). The source of these receptors is a woman younger than 30 who had been exposed to COVID-19.

This chain joins TRBV7-9 and TRBJ2-6; D remains unclear. Germline CDR1 is SEHNR and CDR2 is FQNEAQ (reference sequence). The CDR3 is made up of 17 amino acids. V was trimmed by 6 bases and J by 0 bases, leaving 15 bases between them. For the CDR3, the DNA is TGTGCCAGCAGGGATCTGGGTGGAGCCTCTGGGGCCAACGTCCTGACTTTC. It is translated as CASRDLGGASGANVLTF.

In its sample, this clone was seen a few times. The chain is built from TRBV5-5 and TRBJ1-2, with TRBD1 identical over 7 bases. The CDR3 length is 14 residues. The junction had 7 bases not matched to a gene; V was cut back by 4 bases and J by 4 bases. Per the germline V gene, CDR1 is SGHKS and CDR2 is YYEKEE (reference sequence). The CDR3 bases are TGTGCCAGCAGCGCCGACAGGGAAGGCTATGGCTACACCTTC. This gives the protein CASSADREGYGYTF.

The rearrangement links TRBV18 to TRBJ2-6; TRBD1 agrees at 7 bases. There are 17 residues in the CDR3. CDR1 and CDR2 (germline): KGHSH, LQKENI. Losses at the gene ends were 3 bases for V and 4 bases for J; bases not matched to a gene: 9. The CDR3 coding sequence is TGTGCCAGCTCACCGTGGCAGGGGGTAGGAGGGGCCAACGTCCTGACTTTC. Protein sequence: CASSPWQGVGGANVLTF.

The CDR3 spells CASSYGDRAGYTF. CDR3 coding DNA: TGTGCCAGCAGTTACGGGGACAGGGCTGGCTACACCTTC. V usage is TRBV6-5 and J usage is TRBJ1-2; 9 nucleotides match TRBD1. The length of the CDR3 is 13 residues. The V gene end was trimmed by 2 bases and the J gene end by 7 bases; junction bases not matched to a gene: 2. The V gene's germline CDR1 is MNHEY and CDR2 SVGAGI.

The rearrangement joins TRBV5-1 to TRBJ1-5, with D perhaps matching TRBD1 (6 bases). The CDR3 totals 16 residues. V lost 3 bases, J lost 2 bases, and 15 bases lay in between. Germline assignment: CDR1 SGHRS and CDR2 YFSETQ. The CDR3 loop is CASSWGGLRGNQPQHF. DNA for the CDR3: TGCGCCAGCAGCTGGGGGGGGCTGCGGGGCAATCAGCCCCAGCATTTT. Drawing the rest from reference TRBV5-1 and TRBJ1-5, the complete variable domain is KAGVTQTPRYLIKTRGQQVTLSCSPISGHRSVSWYQQTPGQGLQFLFEYFSETQRNKGNFPGRFSGRQFSNSRSEMNVSTLELGDSALYLCASSWGGLRGNQPQHFGDGTRLSIL.

The rearrangement links TRBV19 to TRBJ2-6; 10 nucleotides line up with TRBD1. In germline, CDR1 is LNHDA, CDR2 SQIVND (reference sequence). Trimming at V came to 9 bases and at J to 4 bases, leaving 9 bases not matched to a gene. The CDR3 has 16 amino acids. The CDR3 DNA follows: TGTGCCAGCCGGGACAGGGGATTTTCCGGGGCCAACGTCCTGACTTTC. Its translation is CASRDRGFSGANVLTF.

The chain couples TRBV11-2 to TRBJ2-4; D is perhaps TRBD2 (6 bases). Trimming shortened V by 1 base and J by 0 bases, and 16 bases separated the two germline ends. This CDR3 spans 18 amino acids. Germline V CDR1 and CDR2: SGHAT, FQNNGV. CDR3 amino acids: CASSLGSPPGVAKNIQYF. CDR3 DNA sequence: TGTGCCAGCAGCTTAGGTTCCCCCCCGGGGGTAGCCAAAAACATTCAGTACTTC.

The table lists this clone with a few counts. V is TRBV3-1 (or the pseudogene TRBV3-2) and J is TRBJ1-5; 7 bases match TRBD1. Germline-derived CDR1 and CDR2 are LGHDT and YNNKEL (reference sequence). This CDR3 contains 16 residues. Trimming cost V 1 base and J 0 bases; bases outside gene matches: 3. The CDR3 DNA is TGTGCCAGCAGCCAAGGGACAGGTGTTAGCAATCAGCCCCAGCATTTT. Its protein product is CASSQGTGVSNQPQHF.

This clone occurred once. This chain links TRBV18 with TRBJ2-7, with 9 bases identical to TRBD1. This CDR3 is 14 amino acids long. Trimming took 6 bases from V and 7 from J; bases not matched to a gene: 10. Germline values: CDR1 KGHSH, CDR2 LQKENI. The CDR3 reads CASSHRDRVWEQYF. The CDR3 nucleotides read TGTGCCAGCTCGCACCGGGACAGGGTCTGGGAGCAGTACTTC.

The chain joins TRBV4-1 to TRBJ1-6; D gene ambiguous. The V end lost 1 base, the J end lost 5 bases, and 6 bases lay between the germline ends. Germline V gene sequence: CDR1 MGHRA, CDR2 YSYEKL. The CDR3 runs to 14 residues. CDR3 nucleotides: TGCGCCAGCAGCCAAGTCCAGAATAATTCACCCCTCCACTTT. Protein: CASSQVQNNSPLHF.

The rearrangement uses TRBV7-2 and TRBJ2-5; 8 bases fit TRBD1. The CDR3 length is 14 residues. V dropped 3 bases and J dropped 5; count of bases not matched to a gene: 5. The germline V gene has CDR1 SGHTA and CDR2 FQGNSA. DNA for the CDR3: TGTGCCAGCAGCTTGACAGGGGCCCCCGAGACCCAGTACTTC. It yields the protein CASSLTGAPETQYF. Full variable domain (missing parts from reference TRBV7-2 and TRBJ2-5): GAGVSQSPSNKVTEKGKDVELRCDPISGHTALYWYRQSLGQGLEFLIYFQGNSAPDKSGLPSDRFSAERTGGSVSTLTIQRTQQEDSAVYLCASSLTGAPETQYFGPGTRLLVL.

The genes are TRBV29-1 and TRBJ2-2; a possible D gene is TRBD2 (7 bases). Germline CDR1 SQVTM, CDR2 ANQGSEA. The CDR3 loop spans 13 amino acids. V dropped 6 bases and J dropped 7 bases, with 15 bases sitting between them. CDR3 nucleotides: TGCAGCGTCCGGGGGGCGATGGGCGGGGAGCTGTTTTTT. Translating gives CSVRGAMGGELFF.

The J gene is TRBJ2-2, the V gene TRBV5-4; 12 bases are a match to TRBD2. Trimming removed 9 bases from V and 7 bases from J; junction bases left unmatched: 10. The CDR3 is 15 amino acids. Looked up from germline, CDR1 is SGHNT and CDR2 is YYREEE (reference sequence). CDR3 amino acids: CATTPGLAGIGELFF. CDR3 bases: TGTGCCACGACTCCGGGACTAGCGGGCATCGGGGAGCTGTTTTTT.

This clone has a single count. The chain joins TRBV7-9 to TRBJ1-2; possible D gene TRBD1, 5 bases. CDR1 and CDR2 from the germline V gene are SEHNR and FQNEAQ (reference sequence). This CDR3 has 16 amino acids. V lost 7 bases to trimming and J lost 4 bases, with 22 bases between them. This CDR3 reads CASNDHLGDGRYGYTF. Written as DNA, the CDR3 is TGTGCCAGCAACGACCACCTAGGGGATGGTCGCTATGGCTACACCTTC.

This chain uses TRBV30 with TRBJ2-7, with TRBD2 identical over 9 bases. V shed 4 bases and J 4 bases; nucleotides not matched to a gene: 5. Germline-derived CDR1 and CDR2 are GTSNPN and SVGIG (reference sequence). The CDR3 loop spans 13 amino acids. The CDR3 reads CAWTPLAGYEQYF. In nucleotides, the CDR3 is TGTGCCTGGACCCCCCTAGCGGGGTACGAGCAGTACTTC. Full variable domain (missing parts from reference TRBV30 and TRBJ2-7): SQTIHQWPATLVQPVGSPLSLECTVEGTSNPNLYWYRQAAGRGLQLLFYSVGIGQISSEVPQNLSASRPQDRQFILSSKKLLLSDSGFYLCAWTPLAGYEQYFGPGTRLTVT.

The genes are TRBV7-2 and TRBJ1-2; D remains ambiguous. The CDR3 loop spans 12 amino acids. The V gene's germline CDR1 is SGHTA and CDR2 FQGNSA. Trimming shortened V by 4 bases and J by 6 bases, and 9 bases separated the two germline ends. CDR3 DNA: TGTGCCAGCAGCTGGAGGTGGGATGGCTACACCTTC. Encoded protein: CASSWRWDGYTF. The entire variable domain, with the rest obtained from reference TRBV7-2 and TRBJ1-2, is as follows: GAGVSQSPSNKVTEKGKDVELRCDPISGHTALYWYRQSLGQGLEFLIYFQGNSAPDKSGLPSDRFSAERTGGSVSTLTIQRTQQEDSAVYLCASSWRWDGYTFGSGTRLTVV.

The chain uses TRBV7-9 and TRBJ1-6, with D tentatively TRBD1 (6 bases). Trimming shortened V by 1 base and J by 6 bases, and 10 bases separated the two germline ends. CDR1 and CDR2 (germline): SEHNR, FQNEAQ (reference sequence). This CDR3 is built from 15 residues. The CDR3 loop is CASSLGGQRNSPLHF. In DNA form, the CDR3 reads TGTGCCAGCAGCTTAGGGGGGCAACGTAATTCACCCCTCCACTTT.